This T cell receptor beta chain was profiled in a study of blood T cell repertoires in COVID-19. Looking at the study overall: Italy, Spain and the United States were the sources of the convalescent and acute COVID-19 samples. The cDNA or gDNA used as material had been derived from T cells, B-cell-depleted T cells, or PBMCs.

Under the authors' procedure: Reference gene primer amplification in the assay estimated nucleated cell counts. Sequenced by immunoSEQ multiplex PCR; TCRdb stores in-frame clones only, minus some. For V, J and clone size, that table is used; D and trimming come from the DNA. The sample includes 110,000 or so clones, approximately 81% of them seen just once. CDR1 is SGHDN and CDR2 is FVKESK in the germline V gene. V was pared by 5 bases and J by 6 bases, with 8 bases between. The CDR3 is 12 amino acids. The sample taken for sequencing was peripheral blood. This rearrangement joins TRBV14 to TRBJ1-3; no clear D gene. The sequence was collected from a human donor in a cohort sampled during active COVID-19. CDR3 sequence: CASSTFENTIYF. The CDR3 coding sequence is TGTGCCAGCAGCACTTTCGAAAACACCATATATTTT.